This is a list of T cell receptor beta chains from one sample in a study of blood T cell repertoires in COVID-19. Method: immunoSEQ multiplex PCR; TCRdb's copy keeps in-frame clones and lacks some. The sample holds about 260,000 clones, approximately 82% seen once. Sample: peripheral blood. The source of these receptors is a man aged 55 to 69 who had recovered from COVID-19. CDR3s include the opening cysteine and the closing phenylalanine or tryptophan. D genes are given only for firm matches. A row's size may be missing; if present it is once, few, many or a size class.

j_call: TRBJ1-2; clone_size: .; d_call: .; v_call: TRBV4-2; cdr3_length: 15; cdr3_aa: CASSPMGQANYGYTF; cdr3_nt: TGTGCCAGCAGCCCGATGGGACAAGCTAACTATGGCTACACCTTC
j_call: TRBJ1-4; clone_size: .; d_call: .; v_call: TRBV15; cdr3_length: 15; cdr3_aa: CATSLEQFSNEKLFF; cdr3_nt: TGTGCCACCAGCCTCGAACAGTTTTCCAATGAAAAACTGTTTTTT
j_call: TRBJ2-1; clone_size: .; d_call: TRBD1; v_call: TRBV9; cdr3_length: 15; cdr3_aa: CASSVGDSSYNEQFF; cdr3_nt: TGTGCCAGCAGCGTAGGGGACAGTTCCTACAATGAGCAGTTCTTC
j_call: TRBJ2-1; clone_size: .; d_call: .; v_call: TRBV6-2/TRBV6-3; cdr3_length: 12; cdr3_aa: CASSPLGPVEFF; cdr3_nt: TGTGCCAGCAGCCCTCTAGGCCCAGTAGAGTTCTTC
j_call: TRBJ2-2; clone_size: .; d_call: .; v_call: TRBV7-3; cdr3_length: 17; cdr3_aa: CASSPGEGGPNTGELFF; cdr3_nt: TGTGCCAGCAGCCCCGGGGAGGGGGGGCCCAACACCGGGGAGCTGTTTTTT
j_call: TRBJ2-2; clone_size: .; d_call: TRBD1; v_call: TRBV11-3; cdr3_length: 15; cdr3_aa: CASSLGQGALGELFF; cdr3_nt: TGTGCCAGCAGCTTAGGACAGGGGGCCCTCGGGGAGCTGTTTTTT
j_call: TRBJ2-1; clone_size: .; d_call: TRBD2; v_call: TRBV19; cdr3_length: 17; cdr3_aa: CASRKPGLAGVIHEQFF; cdr3_nt: TGTGCCAGTAGAAAACCGGGACTAGCGGGAGTAATCCATGAGCAGTTCTTC
j_call: TRBJ2-5; clone_size: .; d_call: TRBD1; v_call: TRBV5-5; cdr3_length: 19; cdr3_aa: CASSLKPAGGYLLQETQYF; cdr3_nt: TGTGCCAGCAGCTTGAAGCCGGCAGGGGGCTACCTATTACAAGAGACCCAGTACTTC
j_call: TRBJ2-1; clone_size: .; d_call: TRBD2; v_call: TRBV11-3; cdr3_length: 16; cdr3_aa: CASSSQTGTSGSEQFF; cdr3_nt: TGTGCCAGCAGCTCCCAAACCGGGACTAGCGGGAGTGAGCAGTTCTTC
j_call: TRBJ2-7; clone_size: .; d_call: .; v_call: TRBV6-5; cdr3_length: 12; cdr3_aa: CASSPQGYEQYF; cdr3_nt: TGTGCCAGCAGCCCCCAGGGCTACGAGCAGTACTTC
j_call: TRBJ1-1; clone_size: .; d_call: .; v_call: TRBV11-1; cdr3_length: 12; cdr3_aa: CASSLLGTEAFF; cdr3_nt: TGTGCCAGCAGCTTACTAGGCACTGAAGCTTTCTTT
j_call: TRBJ2-1; clone_size: .; d_call: TRBD2; v_call: TRBV19; cdr3_length: 15; cdr3_aa: CASSIPREGGNEQFF; cdr3_nt: TGTGCCAGTAGTATCCCGCGGGAGGGTGGGAATGAGCAGTTCTTC
j_call: TRBJ2-7; clone_size: .; d_call: .; v_call: TRBV7-9; cdr3_length: 16; cdr3_aa: CASSFFGQGMGDEQYF; cdr3_nt: TGTGCCAGCAGCTTTTTCGGCCAGGGAATGGGTGACGAGCAGTACTTC
j_call: TRBJ2-7; clone_size: few; d_call: .; v_call: TRBV5-1; cdr3_length: 17; cdr3_aa: CASSLGQDRPSSYEQYF; cdr3_nt: TGCGCCAGCAGCTTGGGCCAGGACAGACCTAGCTCCTACGAGCAGTACTTC
j_call: TRBJ2-7; clone_size: .; d_call: .; v_call: TRBV3-1/TRBV3-2; cdr3_length: 14; cdr3_aa: CASRSQGLGYEQYF; cdr3_nt: TGTGCCAGCAGAAGTCAGGGGCTTGGCTACGAGCAGTACTTC
j_call: TRBJ2-7; clone_size: .; d_call: .; v_call: TRBV18; cdr3_length: 13; cdr3_aa: CASSPRRTDEQYF; cdr3_nt: TGTGCCAGCTCACCCCGGCGGACAGACGAGCAGTACTTC
j_call: TRBJ2-7; clone_size: .; d_call: TRBD1; v_call: TRBV6-6; cdr3_length: 15; cdr3_aa: CASSPTSGQVHEQYF; cdr3_nt: TGTGCCAGCAGTCCGACCTCGGGACAGGTTCACGAGCAGTACTTC
j_call: TRBJ2-7; clone_size: .; d_call: TRBD1; v_call: TRBV6-6; cdr3_length: 15; cdr3_aa: CASSYSGTAVSEQYF; cdr3_nt: TGTGCCAGCAGTTACTCAGGGACAGCAGTCTCCGAGCAGTACTTC
j_call: TRBJ2-5; clone_size: .; d_call: TRBD1; v_call: TRBV19; cdr3_length: 13; cdr3_aa: CASSHRGFGTQYF; cdr3_nt: TGTGCCAGTAGTCACAGGGGATTCGGGACCCAGTACTTC
j_call: TRBJ2-1; clone_size: .; d_call: TRBD2; v_call: TRBV15; cdr3_length: 15; cdr3_aa: CATSGHSGTYNEQFF; cdr3_nt: TGTGCCACCAGCGGCCATAGCGGGACCTACAATGAGCAGTTCTTC
j_call: TRBJ2-1; clone_size: .; d_call: TRBD2; v_call: TRBV4-1; cdr3_length: 17; cdr3_aa: CASSHRGGGGASNEQFF; cdr3_nt: TGCGCCAGCAGCCATCGGGGCGGCGGGGGGGCCTCCAATGAGCAGTTCTTC
j_call: TRBJ2-7; clone_size: .; d_call: TRBD2; v_call: TRBV28; cdr3_length: 15; cdr3_aa: CASSATSGGAYEQYF; cdr3_nt: TGTGCCAGCAGCGCCACTAGCGGGGGGGCCTACGAGCAGTACTTC
j_call: TRBJ2-7; clone_size: .; d_call: .; v_call: TRBV3-1/TRBV3-2; cdr3_length: 13; cdr3_aa: CASRAASSYEQYF; cdr3_nt: TGTGCCAGCAGAGCAGCGAGCTCCTACGAGCAGTACTTC
j_call: TRBJ2-5; clone_size: .; d_call: .; v_call: TRBV14; cdr3_length: 14; cdr3_aa: CASSQVRQQETQYF; cdr3_nt: TGTGCCAGCAGCCAAGTCAGGCAACAAGAGACCCAGTACTTC
j_call: TRBJ1-2; clone_size: .; d_call: .; v_call: TRBV10-3; cdr3_length: 13; cdr3_aa: CAISEFQGHGYTF; cdr3_nt: TGTGCCATCAGTGAATTTCAGGGTCATGGCTACACCTTC
j_call: TRBJ2-6; clone_size: .; d_call: .; v_call: TRBV28; cdr3_length: 14; cdr3_aa: CASRSNSGANVLTF; cdr3_nt: TGTGCCAGCAGAAGCAACTCTGGGGCCAACGTCCTGACTTTC
j_call: TRBJ1-1; clone_size: .; d_call: .; v_call: TRBV3-1/TRBV3-2; cdr3_length: 14; cdr3_aa: CASSRKQGVTEAFF; cdr3_nt: TGTGCCAGCAGCCGGAAACAGGGTGTCACTGAAGCTTTCTTT
j_call: TRBJ2-1; clone_size: .; d_call: .; v_call: TRBV5-1; cdr3_length: 14; cdr3_aa: CASSLESLIYEQFF; cdr3_nt: TGCGCCAGCAGCTTGGAAAGCCTAATCTATGAGCAGTTCTTC
j_call: TRBJ2-7; clone_size: .; d_call: .; v_call: TRBV7-2; cdr3_length: 14; cdr3_aa: CASSTGLVSYEQYF; cdr3_nt: TGTGCCAGCAGCACTGGACTGGTCTCCTACGAGCAGTACTTC
j_call: TRBJ2-7; clone_size: .; d_call: .; v_call: TRBV2; cdr3_length: 15; cdr3_aa: CASSEQTGSFYEQYF; cdr3_nt: TGTGCCAGCAGCGAACAGACCGGTAGCTTCTACGAGCAGTACTTC
j_call: TRBJ2-3; clone_size: .; d_call: .; v_call: TRBV6-4; cdr3_length: 15; cdr3_aa: CASSEVGGAADTQYF; cdr3_nt: TGTGCCAGCAGTGAAGTAGGCGGGGCCGCAGATACGCAGTATTTT
j_call: TRBJ1-2; clone_size: .; d_call: .; v_call: TRBV12-3/TRBV12-4; cdr3_length: 11; cdr3_aa: CASTSNYGYTF; cdr3_nt: TGTGCCAGCACCAGTAACTATGGCTACACCTTC
j_call: TRBJ2-2; clone_size: .; d_call: .; v_call: TRBV7-9; cdr3_length: 17; cdr3_aa: CASSLVPRSGNTGELFF; cdr3_nt: TGTGCCAGCAGCTTAGTTCCGCGCAGCGGGAACACCGGGGAGCTGTTTTTT
j_call: TRBJ1-2; clone_size: .; d_call: .; v_call: TRBV6-5; cdr3_length: 13; cdr3_aa: CASNPTENYGYTF; cdr3_nt: TGTGCCAGCAACCCGACAGAGAACTATGGCTACACCTTC
j_call: TRBJ2-4; clone_size: .; d_call: TRBD2; v_call: TRBV15; cdr3_length: 19; cdr3_aa: CATSGGWSVREGAKNIQYF; cdr3_nt: TGTGCCACCAGCGGAGGATGGTCTGTGCGGGAGGGTGCCAAAAACATTCAGTACTTC
j_call: TRBJ1-2; clone_size: .; d_call: .; v_call: TRBV27; cdr3_length: 15; cdr3_aa: CASSLSGVNNYGYTF; cdr3_nt: TGTGCCAGCAGTTTATCCGGGGTAAATAACTATGGCTACACCTTC
j_call: TRBJ2-5; clone_size: .; d_call: TRBD1; v_call: TRBV30; cdr3_length: 14; cdr3_aa: CAWSIMTGKETQYF; cdr3_nt: TGTGCCTGGAGTATTATGACAGGGAAAGAGACCCAGTACTTC
j_call: TRBJ1-6; clone_size: .; d_call: .; v_call: TRBV28; cdr3_length: 15; cdr3_aa: CASSLSSGVLSPLHF; cdr3_nt: TGTGCCAGCAGTTTATCATCCGGGGTCCTTTCACCCCTCCACTTT
j_call: TRBJ1-1; clone_size: .; d_call: .; v_call: TRBV29-1; cdr3_length: 10; cdr3_aa: CSARSTEAFF; cdr3_nt: TGCAGCGCCAGAAGCACTGAAGCTTTCTTT
j_call: TRBJ2-2; clone_size: .; d_call: .; v_call: TRBV7-3; cdr3_length: 17; cdr3_aa: CASSSYGGGGRAGELFF; cdr3_nt: TGTGCCAGCAGCTCCTATGGGGGCGGGGGACGCGCCGGGGAGCTGTTTTTT
j_call: TRBJ2-7; clone_size: once; d_call: TRBD1; v_call: TRBV7-2; cdr3_length: 15; cdr3_aa: CASSLAGTGGGEQYF; cdr3_nt: TGTGCCAGCAGCTTAGCCGGGACAGGGGGCGGGGAGCAGTACTTC